This entry lists 15 T cell receptor beta chains sequenced from one sample in a study of vaccination and CD4 T cells after COVID-19. Treatment meaning: approximately 10-day PBMC culture with coronavirus spike peptide pools or control peptides (ViraFEST assay). For these receptors, no antigen is known. Cultured CD4+ T-cell DNA underwent Oncomine TCR Beta short-read sequencing. In TCRdb, the PCR reads were re-called with MiXCR into one record per CDR3 protein. The repertoire holds fewer than 20,000 distinct CDR3 sequences, with 53% as singletons. The specimen comprised CD4+ T cells from blood, cultured in vitro, sampled before SARS-CoV-2 vaccination. The receptors come from a human donor who had recovered from COVID-19.

V is TRBV7-9 and J is TRBJ2-3; D might be TRBD1 (6 bases). Trimming took off 2 bases at V and 2 bases at J, with 17 bases between the two ends. The CDR3 length is 17 residues. The V gene's germline CDR1 is SEHNR and CDR2 FQNEAQ (reference sequence). CDR3 DNA: TGTGCCAGCAGCTTAAATTTACAGGGTTATACCACAGATACGCAGTATTTT. This encodes CASSLNLQGYTTDTQYF.

The rearrangement joins TRBV20-1 to TRBJ2-1, with 10 bases matching TRBD2. With V trimmed by 3 bases and J by 9 bases, 11 bases remained unmatched. The CDR3 consists of 15 residues. Germline lookup yields CDR1 DFQATT and CDR2 SNEGSKA (reference sequence). The CDR3 protein is CSASGQLAGAVEQFF. In nucleotides, the CDR3 is TGCAGTGCTAGTGGTCAGCTAGCGGGAGCGGTTGAGCAGTTCTTC.

The rearrangement joins TRBV20-1 to TRBJ1-1, with a weak D call TRBD1 (5 bases). Germline V gene lookup returns CDR1 DFQATT and CDR2 SNEGSKA (reference sequence). The CDR3 sequence is 13 residues long. Between the trimmed V and J ends, which lost 1 base and 6 bases, there was a span of 12 bases. Here the CDR3 DNA reads TGCAGTGCTAGAGGGGGGGTTGGCGCTGAAGCTTTCTTT. This codes for CSARGGVGAEAFF.

The rearrangement uses TRBV6-1 and TRBJ2-7; unclear D gene. The V gene's germline CDR1 is MNHNS and CDR2 SASEGT. V was clipped by 6 bases and J by 7 bases, with 13 bases between them. The CDR3 spans 12 residues. The CDR3 region is CASSLRFLEQYF. CDR3 coding DNA: TGTGCCAGCAGCCTTAGATTTTTGGAGCAGTACTTC.

This sequence joins TRBV6-5 and TRBJ2-7; possible D gene TRBD2, 5 bases. The CDR3 runs to 17 residues. V was pared by 1 base and J by 3 bases, with 19 bases between. The germline V gene encodes CDR1 MNHEY and CDR2 SVGAGI. The CDR3 sequence: CASSYWRHPNRDYEQYF. CDR3 coding DNA: TGTGCCAGCAGTTACTGGAGGCATCCCAACAGAGACTACGAGCAGTACTTC.

The chain's CDR3 is CSARGGNIKNEQFF. Here the CDR3 DNA reads TGCAGTGCTAGGGGCGGGAATATTAAGAATGAGCAGTTCTTC. The chain couples TRBV20-1 to TRBJ2-1; D perhaps matches TRBD2 (6 bases). The CDR3 runs 14 residues. Trimming removed 3 bases from V and 7 bases from J, with 16 bases in between. Germline V lookup: CDR1 DFQATT, CDR2 SNEGSKA (reference sequence).

This chain joins TRBV20-1 and TRBJ2-7; perhaps TRBD2 as D (6 bases). The V gene lost 0 bases and the J gene lost 6 bases, with 12 bases spanning the gap. The V gene's germline CDR1 is DFQATT and CDR2 SNEGSKA (reference sequence). The CDR3 runs 13 residues. Here the CDR3 reads CSARDSSDLEQYF. CDR3 sequence (DNA): TGCAGTGCTAGAGATTCTAGCGACCTCGAGCAGTACTTC.

Note on this clonotype: A junction boundary mismatches the germline segment, possibly from a read error. The V and J genes are TRBV20-1 and TRBJ2-1; 7 nucleotides align to TRBD2. Germline CDR1 and CDR2: DFQATT and SNEGSKA (reference sequence). The CDR3 is made up of 16 amino acids. The CDR3 nucleotides read TGCAGCGCTAGGGGTGAGCGGGGTTTATCACCGAATGAGCAGTTCTTC. Protein sequence: CSARGERGLSPNEQFF.

The rearrangement joins TRBV27 to TRBJ1-5, with TRBD1 matching 10 bases. Germline CDR1 and CDR2: MNHEY and SMNVEV (reference sequence). J gave up 4 bases and V 5 bases, and 8 bases lay outside the gene matches. The CDR3 runs 16 residues. CDR3 bases: TGTGCCAGCAGTAGACAGGGGGCGCGGAGTAATCAGCCCCAGCATTTT. The encoded protein is CASSRQGARSNQPQHF.

The chain recombines TRBV11-2 with TRBJ2-3; possibly TRBD2 for D (6 bases). This CDR3 has 14 residues. The germline V and J ends were trimmed by 6 bases and 4 bases, with 14 bases remaining between them. Germline V gene sequence: CDR1 SGHAT, CDR2 FQNNGV. The DNA for the CDR3 is TGTGCCAGCAGTATGACTAGGAGTGCAGATACGCAGTATTTT. This codes for CASSMTRSADTQYF.

This clonotype showed up just a few times. The chain joins TRBV28 to TRBJ2-5, with 7 bases aligning to TRBD2. Germline CDR1 reads MDHEN; CDR2 reads SYDVKM. This CDR3 spans 14 amino acids. Trimming took 1 base from V and 13 from J; bases not matched to a gene: 12. For the CDR3, the DNA is TGTGCCAGCAGTTTATATAGGGAATGGGGGGGACTGTACTTC. Translation gives CASSLYREWGGLYF. Full variable domain (rest looked up from reference TRBV28 and TRBJ2-5): DVKVTQSSRYLVKRTGEKVFLECVQDMDHENMFWYRQDPGLGLRLIYFSYDVKMKEKGDIPEGYSVSREKKERFSLILESASTNQTSMYLCASSLYREWGGLYFGPGTRLLVL.

By share, this clonotype counts as medium-sized. The rearrangement uses TRBV7-6 and TRBJ2-2, with TRBD2 as a possible D gene (5 bases). V dropped 5 bases and J dropped 6 bases, with 10 bases sitting between them. In germline, CDR1 is SGHVS, CDR2 FNYEAQ. CDR3 length: 13 amino acids. This chain's CDR3 is CASSRTAAGELFF. For the CDR3, the DNA is TGTGCCAGCAGCAGGACTGCGGCCGGGGAGCTGTTTTTT.

The rearrangement links TRBV27 to TRBJ1-6, with no clear D. V was shortened by 6 bases and J by 9 bases, with 18 bases between the two germline ends. The CDR3 runs to 15 residues. Germline values: CDR1 MNHEY, CDR2 SMNVEV (reference sequence). CDR3 DNA: TGTGCCAGCAGCCTCCTTGGGAGGGTAATTTCACCCCTCCACTTT. It is translated as CASSLLGRVISPLHF.

The CDR3 sequence: CASARVPETQYF. The CDR3 region has the DNA TGTGCCAGCGCGCGGGTGCCGGAGACCCAGTACTTC. The V call is TRBV6-2 or TRBV6-3, the J call TRBJ2-5, with D possibly matching TRBD2 (5 bases). V lost 8 bases, J lost 5 bases, and 12 bases lay in between. Germline V gene sequence: CDR1 MNHEY, CDR2 SVGEGT. The CDR3 has 12 residues.

The rearrangement uses TRBV6-5 and TRBJ1-6, with D possibly TRBD1 on 6 matching bases. Germline CDR1 and CDR2: MNHEY and SVGAGI. V was pared by 2 bases and J by 0 bases, with 14 bases between. The CDR3 is 18 amino acids. The CDR3 protein is CASSYILGQSSYNSPLHF. The CDR3 bases are TGTGCCAGCAGTTACATACTTGGACAGAGCTCCTATAATTCACCCCTCCACTTT.